This TCR beta chain was profiled in a study of blood T cell repertoires in COVID-19. Across the study: The origin of the acute and convalescent COVID-19 samples was the United States, Italy and Spain.

Measured with immunoSEQ multiplex PCR; TCRdb has only the in-frame clones, and not every one. The sample consists of 250,000 or so clones, more than 75% of them appearing once. This CDR3 has 15 amino acids. The germline V gene has CDR1 WSHSY and CDR2 SAAADI. After removal of 6 bases from V and 0 bases from J, the junction contained 4 bases not matched to a gene. Material for sequencing was peripheral blood. This clonotype was obtained from a man between 35 and 55 years old with active or convalescent COVID-19. The chain links TRBV10-2 to TRBJ2-7, with 11 bases lining up with TRBD2. CDR3 DNA: TGCGCCAGCAGACGACTAGCGGGGAGCTCCTACGAGCAGTACTTC. The encoded protein is CASRRLAGSSYEQYF.